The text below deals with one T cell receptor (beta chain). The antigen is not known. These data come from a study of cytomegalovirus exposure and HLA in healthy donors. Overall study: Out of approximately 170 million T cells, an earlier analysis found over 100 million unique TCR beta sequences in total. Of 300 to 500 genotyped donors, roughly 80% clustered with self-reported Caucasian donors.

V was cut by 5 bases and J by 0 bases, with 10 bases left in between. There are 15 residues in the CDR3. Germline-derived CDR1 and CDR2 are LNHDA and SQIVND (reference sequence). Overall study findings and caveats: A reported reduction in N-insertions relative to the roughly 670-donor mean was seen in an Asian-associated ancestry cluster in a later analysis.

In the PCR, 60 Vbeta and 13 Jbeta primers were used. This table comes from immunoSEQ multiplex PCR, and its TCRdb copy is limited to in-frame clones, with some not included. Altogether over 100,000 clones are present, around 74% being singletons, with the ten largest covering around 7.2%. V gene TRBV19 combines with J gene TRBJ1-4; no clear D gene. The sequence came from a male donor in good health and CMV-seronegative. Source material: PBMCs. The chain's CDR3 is CASSPHYATNEKLFF. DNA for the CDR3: TGTGCCAGTAGTCCGCACTATGCAACTAATGAAAAACTGTTTTTT. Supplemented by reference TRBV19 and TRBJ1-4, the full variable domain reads DGGITQSPKYLFRKEGQNVTLSCEQNLNHDAMYWYRQDPGQGLRLIYYSQIVNDFQKGDIAEGYSVSREKKESFPLTVTSAQKNPTAFYLCASSPHYATNEKLFFGSGTQLSVL.